The next 21 T cell receptor beta chains were all read from a single sample in a study of blood T cell repertoires in COVID-19. TCRdb's table, derived via immunoSEQ multiplex PCR, lists solely in-frame clones and lacks some. The table lists some 150,000 clones, around 81% of them singletons. The specimen sequenced was peripheral blood. Source of these receptors: a human donor in a cohort sampled during active COVID-19.

The gene calls are TRBV18 and TRBJ1-1; 10 bases are a match to TRBD1. CDR3 length equals 15 residues. Germline values: CDR1 KGHSH, CDR2 LQKENI. The ends lost 3 bases at V and 2 bases at J; junction bases unmatched: 3. This CDR3 reads CASSPGQGSNTEAFF. The CDR3 DNA reads as TGTGCCAGCTCACCGGGACAGGGGTCTAACACTGAAGCTTTCTTT.

The J gene is TRBJ1-3, the V gene TRBV9; perhaps TRBD1 as D (6 bases). The V gene lost 0 bases and the J gene lost 3 bases, with 13 bases spanning the gap. Germline CDR1 is SGDLS and CDR2 is YYNGEE. CDR3 length: 16 residues. CDR3 residues: CASSVDFMDSGNTIYF. The CDR3 bases are TGTGCCAGCAGCGTAGATTTCATGGACAGTGGAAACACCATATATTTT. Combining the CDR3 with reference TRBV9 and TRBJ1-3 gives the whole variable domain DSGVTQTPKHLITATGQRVTLRCSPRSGDLSVYWYQQSLDQGLQFLIQYYNGEERAKGNILERFSAQQFPDLHSELNLSSLELGDSALYFCASSVDFMDSGNTIYFGEGSWLTVV.

This chain links TRBV27 with TRBJ1-6; D remains unclear. The germline V gene has CDR1 MNHEY and CDR2 SMNVEV (reference sequence). CDR3 length: 14 residues. V lost 8 bases and J 7 bases, leaving 15 bases between the germline ends. Here the CDR3 reads CASRVQSQNSPLHF. The CDR3 DNA is TGTGCCAGCCGGGTCCAGTCCCAAAATTCACCCCTCCACTTT.

The chain is built from TRBV10-3 and TRBJ2-2; TRBD2 matches at 12 bases. From germline, CDR1 is ENHRY and CDR2 SYGVKD. The CDR3 runs 16 residues. With 7 bases clipped from V and 3 bases from J, the junction kept 6 bases outside the gene matches. The CDR3 region has the DNA TGTGCCATCAACGAGGGACTAGCGGGCCACACCGGGGAGCTGTTTTTT. Amino acid sequence: CAINEGLAGHTGELFF.

The V gene is TRBV7-8, the J gene TRBJ2-2, with D unresolved. The CDR3 runs 15 residues. Trimming stripped 1 base from V and 0 bases from J, with 6 bases between. Germline CDR1 SGHVS, CDR2 FQNEAQ. The CDR3 sequence: CASSLDIANTGELFF. The CDR3 DNA is TGTGCCAGCAGCTTAGACATCGCGAACACCGGGGAGCTGTTTTTT.

This sequence joins TRBV5-4 and TRBJ2-3; 12 bases map to TRBD2. The V segment lost 4 bases and the J segment 0 bases; nucleotides outside the gene matches: 3. The CDR3 is 16 residues long. The germline V gene encodes CDR1 SGHNT and CDR2 YYREEE (reference sequence). The CDR3 bases are TGTGCCAGCAGCCCAACTAGCGGGAGGAGCACAGATACGCAGTATTTT. Its protein is CASSPTSGRSTDTQYF. Full variable domain (missing parts from reference TRBV5-4 and TRBJ2-3): ETGVTQSPTHLIKTRGQQVTLRCSSQSGHNTVSWYQQALGQGPQFIFQYYREEENGRGNFPPRFSGLQFPNYSSELNVNALELDDSALYLCASSPTSGRSTDTQYFGPGTRLTVL.

This clone was seen once. The J gene is TRBJ2-1, the V gene TRBV7-3; 8 bases are a match to TRBD2. V gave up 4 bases and J gave up 2 bases; unmatched junction bases: 4. Germline assignment: CDR1 SGHTA and CDR2 FQGTGA. The CDR3 has 15 amino acids. This CDR3 reads CASSSSGGPYNEQFF. CDR3 DNA sequence: TGTGCCAGCAGCTCCTCGGGAGGGCCCTACAATGAGCAGTTCTTC.

The rearrangement joins TRBV11-1 to TRBJ1-1; TRBD1 agrees at 7 bases. With 5 bases clipped from V and 0 bases from J, the junction kept 3 bases outside the gene matches. CDR3 length: 14 residues. The V gene's germline CDR1 is SGHAT and CDR2 FQDESV (reference sequence). The DNA for the CDR3 is TGTGCCAGCAGCCCAGACAGGGTGAACACTGAAGCTTTCTTT. Translated, it gives CASSPDRVNTEAFF.

The chain is built from TRBV5-1 and TRBJ1-3; D gene unclear. V lost 0 bases to trimming and J lost 4 bases, with 5 bases between them. Germline V gene data show CDR1 as SGHRS and CDR2 as YFSETQ. There are 13 residues in the CDR3. Here the CDR3 DNA reads TGCGCCAGCAGCTTGGAGCCGGGAAACACCATATATTTT. This encodes CASSLEPGNTIYF.

This chain uses TRBV5-8 with TRBJ2-3; TRBD2 agrees at 11 bases. Unmatched junction bases numbered 7, after V lost 4 bases and J lost 3 bases. The CDR3 extends over 16 amino acids. Germline assignment: CDR1 SGHTS and CDR2 YDEGEE. The CDR3 sequence: CASSQGIAGGTDTQYF. Written as DNA, the CDR3 is TGTGCCAGCAGCCAGGGTATAGCGGGAGGGACAGATACGCAGTATTTT.

The genes are TRBV5-1 and TRBJ2-1; TRBD2 matches 7 bases. Losses at the gene ends were 0 bases for V and 3 bases for J; bases not matched to a gene: 15. The CDR3 has 19 amino acids. CDR1 is SGHRS, CDR2 YFSETQ, per germline. The CDR3 loop reads CASSLAFAVRRTSYNEQFF. The CDR3 nucleotides are TGCGCCAGCAGCTTGGCCTTCGCGGTAAGACGGACTAGCTACAATGAGCAGTTCTTC. Combining the CDR3 with reference TRBV5-1 and TRBJ2-1 gives the whole variable domain KAGVTQTPRYLIKTRGQQVTLSCSPISGHRSVSWYQQTPGQGLQFLFEYFSETQRNKGNFPGRFSGRQFSNSRSEMNVSTLELGDSALYLCASSLAFAVRRTSYNEQFFGPGTRLTVL.

The CDR3 here is CASSTPGRGSQPQHF. The CDR3 DNA follows: TGTGCCAGTAGTACCCCGGGGAGGGGGTCTCAGCCCCAGCATTTT. The rearrangement links TRBV19 to TRBJ1-5, with D possibly matching TRBD1 (6 bases). The CDR3 has 15 amino acids. V was trimmed by 4 bases and J by 6 bases, leaving 16 bases between them. Germline CDR1 and CDR2: LNHDA and SQIVND (reference sequence).

The genes are TRBV7-2 and TRBJ2-1; TRBD1 matches 9 bases. The J segment lost 12 bases and the V segment lost 5 bases, leaving 5 bases of the junction unmatched. The CDR3 length is 12 residues. CDR1 SGHTA and CDR2 FQGNSA come from the germline V gene. The CDR3: CASSEPDRGQFF. In nucleotides, the CDR3 is TGTGCCAGCAGCGAGCCGGACAGGGGGCAGTTCTTC.

This clone was observed a handful of times. V usage is TRBV6-5 and J usage is TRBJ2-2; D remains ambiguous. CDR3 size: 13 residues. V shed 6 bases and J shed 0 bases, with 5 bases lying between them. CDR1 is MNHEY and CDR2 is SVGAGI in the germline V gene. CDR3 amino acids: CASSLANTGELFF. DNA of the CDR3: TGTGCCAGCAGCCTAGCGAACACCGGGGAGCTGTTTTTT.

V and J are TRBV2 and TRBJ2-6, with unresolved D. Germline V CDR1 and CDR2: SNHLY, FYNNEI. This CDR3 has 16 residues. V was trimmed by 1 base and J by 0 bases, leaving 7 bases between them. The CDR3 DNA reads TGTGCCAGCAGTGAAGGGTGGAGCTCTGGGGCCAACGTCCTGACTTTC. This codes for CASSEGWSSGANVLTF.

V usage is TRBV1 and J usage is TRBJ1-1; TRBD1 is taken as the D call from the table, unchecked against the DNA. TRBV1 is a documented pseudogene. The CDR3 runs to 18 residues. In nucleotides, the CDR3 is TGCACCAGCAGCCGCACGCCGGGACAGGGATTGGAGAACACTGAAGCTTTCTTT. It translates to CTSSRTPGQGLENTEAFF.

The chain is built from TRBV5-1 and TRBJ2-3; TRBD1 matches at 12 bases. The CDR3 loop spans 17 amino acids. Per germline, CDR1 SGHRS and CDR2 YFSETQ. With 4 bases clipped from V and 2 bases from J, the junction kept 8 bases outside the gene matches. CDR3 DNA sequence: TGCGCCAGCAGCCGTATAGGGACAGGGGGCAACACAGATACGCAGTATTTT. Protein product: CASSRIGTGGNTDTQYF. Drawing the rest from reference TRBV5-1 and TRBJ2-3, the complete variable domain is KAGVTQTPRYLIKTRGQQVTLSCSPISGHRSVSWYQQTPGQGLQFLFEYFSETQRNKGNFPGRFSGRQFSNSRSEMNVSTLELGDSALYLCASSRIGTGGNTDTQYFGPGTRLTVL.

The rearrangement links TRBV5-6 to TRBJ1-2, with D possibly TRBD1 on 6 matching bases. V shed 4 bases and J shed 0 bases, with 19 bases lying between them. There are 17 residues in the CDR3. Germline CDR1 reads SGHDT; CDR2 reads YYEEEE. The CDR3 reads CASSHPLGTNANYGYTF. The DNA for the CDR3 is TGTGCCAGCAGCCATCCCCTTGGGACAAATGCTAACTATGGCTACACCTTC.

This clone was observed a handful of times. The chain employs TRBV2 and TRBJ2-2, with no clear D. The V end was cut by 8 bases, the J end by 1 base, with 11 bases between. Germline assignment: CDR1 SNHLY and CDR2 FYNNEI. The CDR3 consists of 14 residues. CDR3 region: CASVAEMNTGELFF. CDR3 in DNA: TGTGCCAGCGTGGCGGAAATGAACACCGGGGAGCTGTTTTTT.

The genes are TRBV29-1 and TRBJ2-6; 8 bases are shared with TRBD1. V shed 2 bases and J 0 bases; nucleotides not matched to a gene: 12. Germline CDR1 SQVTM, CDR2 ANQGSEA. This CDR3 comprises 19 residues. The CDR3 protein is CSVETTKTGVRSGANVLTF. The CDR3 DNA follows: TGCAGCGTTGAAACCACAAAGACAGGGGTCCGCTCTGGGGCCAACGTCCTGACTTTC.

The chain carries TRBV28 and TRBJ1-1; no clear D gene. This CDR3 region has 14 residues. Trimming removed 2 bases at V and 3 bases at J, with 10 bases between. CDR1 and CDR2 (germline): MDHEN, SYDVKM. The DNA of the CDR3 is TGTGCCAGCAGTTTAACCTGGGCAGACACTGAAGCTTTCTTT. It is translated as CASSLTWADTEAFF.